These 29 T cell receptor beta chains were sequenced from one sample in a study of blood T cell repertoires in COVID-19. The assay was immunoSEQ multiplex PCR, and TCRdb's table has in-frame clones only and misses some. The sample yields 200,000 to 300,000 clones, about 91% seen once. The specimen was PBMCs or T cells enriched from blood (not recorded which). The receptors were sampled from a woman aged 35 to 49 with acute COVID-19.

This chain joins TRBV19 and TRBJ1-3, with a possible D match to TRBD1 (6 bases). Between the trimmed V and J ends, which lost 1 base and 2 bases, there was a span of 9 bases. This CDR3 is built from 15 residues. The germline CDR1 and CDR2 sequences are LNHDA and SQIVND (reference sequence). CDR3: CASSIGTGTGNTIYF. The CDR3 DNA is TGTGCCAGTAGTATAGGAACAGGGACTGGAAACACCATATATTTT.

The rearrangement joins TRBV27 to TRBJ2-7; 7 bases align to TRBD1. Germline V CDR1 and CDR2: MNHEY, SMNVEV (reference sequence). The V and J ends lost 5 bases and 2 bases, in that order; junction bases with no gene match: 6. CDR3 size: 14 residues. The CDR3 sequence: CASSPRQGAYEQYF. The CDR3 bases are TGTGCCAGCAGTCCCCGGCAGGGGGCCTACGAGCAGTACTTC.

V gene TRBV28 combines with J gene TRBJ2-7, with TRBD1 matching over 7 bases. The CDR3 is made up of 15 amino acids. Trimming removed 3 bases from V and 1 base from J; junction bases left unmatched: 6. The germline gives CDR1 MDHEN, CDR2 SYDVKM. The CDR3: CASSLRYRGSYEQYF. In nucleotides, the CDR3 is TGTGCCAGCAGTTTGAGATACAGGGGTTCCTACGAGCAGTACTTC.

This chain links TRBV6-5 with TRBJ2-5, with 9 bases that match TRBD1. Germline V gene sequence: CDR1 MNHEY, CDR2 SVGAGI. J lost 7 bases, V lost 4 bases, and 13 bases had no gene match. The CDR3 runs to 16 residues. In nucleotides, the CDR3 is TGTGCCAGCAGTTTCGAATCCGGGACAGGGTATGTGACCCAGTACTTC. As protein: CASSFESGTGYVTQYF.

This chain uses TRBV28 with TRBJ1-1, with D possibly TRBD1 on 6 matching bases. Germline V gene data show CDR1 as MDHEN and CDR2 as SYDVKM. The CDR3 totals 14 residues. Trimming shortened V by 5 bases and J by 12 bases, and 22 bases separated the two germline ends. Here the CDR3 DNA reads TGTGCCAGCAGTCTCCGCGGGGGGCAGGTTGTTTCTTTCTTT. This gives the protein CASSLRGGQVVSFF.

J is TRBJ1-5 and V is TRBV6-2 or TRBV6-3; D may be TRBD1 (6 bases). This CDR3 has 15 residues. Germline values: CDR1 MNHEY, CDR2 SVGEGT. V lost 5 bases and J lost 3, with 14 bases in between. Here the CDR3 DNA reads TGTGCCAGCAGTCCCCGACAGGAGGTCAATCAGCCCCAGCATTTT. It codes for CASSPRQEVNQPQHF.

The genes are TRBV29-1 and TRBJ1-1; TRBD1 is a possible D gene (6 bases). Trimming shortened V by 5 bases and J by 6 bases, and 16 bases separated the two germline ends. CDR1 SQVTM and CDR2 ANQGSEA come from the germline V gene. The CDR3 covers 13 residues. The CDR3 bases are TGCAGCGTTTCCACGGACAGCAGCCCTGAAGCTTTCTTT. It translates to CSVSTDSSPEAFF.

This clone was observed once. CDR3 sequence (DNA): TGTGCCAGCTCACCGGTTATGCTGGGGGGCCAAGAGACCCAGTACTTC. Translating it yields CASSPVMLGGQETQYF. V gene TRBV18 combines with J gene TRBJ2-5, with a tentative D call TRBD2 (6 bases). Germline CDR1 is KGHSH and CDR2 is LQKENI. Between the trimmed V and J ends, which lost 3 bases and 1 base, there was a span of 15 bases. This CDR3 region has 16 residues.

V gene TRBV6-5 combines with J gene TRBJ2-2, with D perhaps TRBD1 (5 bases). The V gene lost 7 bases and the J gene lost 0 bases, with 9 bases spanning the gap. Germline V gives CDR1 MNHEY, CDR2 SVGAGI. This CDR3 contains 14 residues. CDR3 amino acids: CASTSGSNTGELFF. CDR3 nucleotides: TGTGCCAGCACATCAGGGTCGAACACCGGGGAGCTGTTTTTT.

The rearrangement uses TRBV7-2 and TRBJ1-6, with 9 bases that match TRBD1. Germline-derived CDR1 and CDR2 are SGHTA and FQGNSA. Trimming took 3 bases from V and 9 from J; bases not matched to a gene: 9. This CDR3 has 16 residues. For the CDR3, the DNA is TGTGCCAGCAGCTTGTACCGGGACAGGGTTAGTTCACCCCTCCACTTT. Translation gives CASSLYRDRVSSPLHF.

The J gene is TRBJ2-1, the V gene TRBV5-1; 10 nucleotides line up with TRBD1. The V and J ends lost 3 bases and 7 bases, in that order; junction bases with no gene match: 1. This CDR3 has 13 amino acids. Germline CDR1 is SGHRS and CDR2 is YFSETQ. Written as DNA, the CDR3 is TGCGCCAGCAGCTGGACAGGGGGGAATGAGCAGTTCTTC. It yields the protein CASSWTGGNEQFF.

CDR3: CAISGRVETQYF. In DNA, the CDR3 is TGCGCTATCAGCGGGAGGGTAGAGACCCAGTACTTC. This chain uses TRBV5-1 with TRBJ2-5; 10 bases are shared with TRBD2. The CDR3 length is 12 residues. Germline lookup yields CDR1 SGHRS and CDR2 YFSETQ. Looking up the rest from reference TRBV5-1 and TRBJ2-5 gives the full variable domain: KAGVTQTPRYLIKTRGQQVTLSCSPISGHRSVSWYQQTPGQGLQFLFEYFSETQRNKGNFPGRFSGRQFSNSRSEMNVSTLELGDSALYLCAISGRVETQYFGPGTRLLVL.

This clone has a single count. The gene calls are TRBV9 and TRBJ2-3, with 7 positions matching TRBD1. The J segment lost 1 base and the V segment lost 5 bases, leaving 4 bases of the junction unmatched. The germline V gene encodes CDR1 SGDLS and CDR2 YYNGEE. The CDR3 contains 14 residues. CDR3 sequence: CASSYTGGTDTQYF. In DNA form, the CDR3 reads TGTGCCAGCAGTTATACAGGGGGCACAGATACGCAGTATTTT.

The V and J genes are TRBV30 and TRBJ1-5; TRBD1 matches 7 bases. The CDR3 is made up of 13 amino acids. Germline CDR1 GTSNPN, CDR2 SVGIG (reference sequence). The CDR3 reads CALERGPGEPQHF. The CDR3 DNA reads TGTGCTTTGGAGAGGGGGCCGGGGGAGCCCCAGCATTTT.

V usage is TRBV11-2 and J usage is TRBJ1-6, with 9 bases that match TRBD1. CDR1 and CDR2 (germline): SGHAT, FQNNGV. Germline trimming cut 0 bases from V and 9 bases from J; bases unmatched to any gene: 3. The CDR3 consists of 15 residues. CDR3 nucleotides: TGTGCCAGCAGCTTAGAGGGACAGGGTGGTTCACCCCTCCACTTT. The encoded protein is CASSLEGQGGSPLHF.

The gene calls are TRBV5-1 and TRBJ1-4; D is uncertain. The CDR3 loop spans 16 amino acids. CDR1 is SGHRS, CDR2 YFSETQ, per germline. V lost 0 bases to trimming and J lost 4 bases, with 13 bases between them. The DNA of the CDR3 is TGCGCCAGCAGCTTGGCGGCGGGCCAGCTTAATGAAAAACTGTTTTTT. Its translation: CASSLAAGQLNEKLFF.

J is TRBJ2-7 and V is TRBV30; 9 nucleotides line up with TRBD2. V trimming: 5 bases; J trimming: 3 bases; junction bases outside the gene matches: 5. Germline loops: CDR1 GTSNPN, CDR2 SVGIG (reference sequence). There are 13 residues in the CDR3. The CDR3 loop is CAWSAGGVYEQYF. In DNA, the CDR3 is TGTGCCTGGTCAGCGGGAGGTGTCTACGAGCAGTACTTC. Based on the CDR3 plus reference TRBV30 and TRBJ2-7, the full variable domain is SQTIHQWPATLVQPVGSPLSLECTVEGTSNPNLYWYRQAAGRGLQLLFYSVGIGQISSEVPQNLSASRPQDRQFILSSKKLLLSDSGFYLCAWSAGGVYEQYFGPGTRLTVT.

This clone was observed a single time. Other DNA sequences in this specimen translate into the identical CDR3. V and J are TRBV5-1 and TRBJ2-7; TRBD2 aligns across 8 bases. Germline values: CDR1 SGHRS, CDR2 YFSETQ. The length of the CDR3 is 14 residues. Germline trimming cut 2 bases from V and 0 bases from J; bases unmatched to any gene: 1. The CDR3 nucleotides are TGCGCCAGCAGCTTCGCGGGAGGCTCCTACGAGCAGTACTTC. This codes for CASSFAGGSYEQYF.

This chain links TRBV27 with TRBJ1-2; no clear D. V lost 8 bases and J 8 bases, leaving 21 bases between the germline ends. This CDR3 region has 14 residues. The V gene's germline CDR1 is MNHEY and CDR2 SMNVEV (reference sequence). The CDR3 nucleotides read TGTGCCAGCCGGAGCGTGCCGGCGCTACAAGGCTACACCTTC. This sequence encodes CASRSVPALQGYTF.

The CDR3 DNA is TGTGCCAGCAGCACCAACCAGGGGGACCAAGAGACCCAGTACTTC. Residues: CASSTNQGDQETQYF. The V call is TRBV11-3, the J call TRBJ2-5; TRBD1 matches 7 bases. Per the germline V gene, CDR1 is SGHNT and CDR2 is YENEEA. V trimming: 5 bases; J trimming: 0 bases; junction bases outside the gene matches: 6. The CDR3 loop spans 15 amino acids.

The CDR3 region has the DNA TGTGCCAGCAGTTCACGCGATAGCACCTTAGCCCTCCACTTT. This codes for CASSSRDSTLALHF. The chain couples TRBV27 to TRBJ1-6; D is unresolved. The CDR3 consists of 14 residues. The ends were cut back, 4 bases at V and 14 bases at J, with 18 bases in the middle. From germline, CDR1 is MNHEY and CDR2 SMNVEV (reference sequence).

The V call is TRBV24-1, the J call TRBJ1-1, with D unclear. The CDR3 runs to 16 residues. The germline CDR1 and CDR2 sequences are KGHDR and SFDVKD. Trimming removed 5 bases from V and 1 base from J, with 16 bases in between. CDR3 bases: TGTGCCACCAGTGCCCTTGGGAGCGCCGGGAACACTGAAGCTTTCTTT. Translating it yields CATSALGSAGNTEAFF.

In DNA, the CDR3 is TGTGCCAGCAGCTACTTAAGGGGGACAAAAGAGACCCAGTACTTC. It is translated as CASSYLRGTKETQYF. This chain links TRBV7-9 with TRBJ2-5; a possible D gene is TRBD1 (6 bases). This CDR3 is 15 amino acids long. CDR1 and CDR2 from the germline V gene are SEHNR and FQNEAQ (reference sequence). Deletions cut 4 bases from V and 3 bases from J, with 15 bases between. The variable domain in full, with the rest retrieved from reference TRBV7-9 and TRBJ2-5, is DTGVSQNPRHKITKRGQNVTFRCDPISEHNRLYWYRQTLGQGPEFLTYFQNEAQLEKSRLLSDRFSAERPKGSFSTLEIQRTEQGDSAMYLCASSYLRGTKETQYFGPGTRLLVL.

This clone was counted a few times. The gene calls are TRBV7-2 and TRBJ2-5; weak D call: TRBD2 (5 bases). The germline CDR1 and CDR2 sequences are SGHTA and FQGNSA. The CDR3 totals 14 residues. V was pared by 6 bases and J by 2 bases, with 13 bases between. The CDR3 DNA sequence: TGTGCCAGCAGACCTCGGGCGGGTCAAGAGACCCAGTACTTC. It yields the protein CASRPRAGQETQYF.

The chain combines TRBV28 with TRBJ1-2; 8 positions agree with TRBD1. J was trimmed by 2 bases and V by 10 bases; bases with no gene match: 12. The CDR3 has 15 amino acids. Germline lookup yields CDR1 MDHEN and CDR2 SYDVKM. For the CDR3, the DNA is TGTGCCAACCAGGACAGGGAAGAGTTGAACTATGGCTACACCTTC. Translating gives CANQDREELNYGYTF.

The V and J genes are TRBV5-4 and TRBJ1-2; a possible D gene is TRBD1 (6 bases). The CDR3 spans 13 residues. With 1 base removed from V and 4 bases from J, the gap between germline ends came to 8 bases. Germline-derived CDR1 and CDR2 are SGHNT and YYREEE (reference sequence). CDR3 amino acids: CASSLLDSYGYTF. The CDR3 region has the DNA TGTGCCAGCAGCTTGTTGGACAGCTATGGCTACACCTTC.

CDR3: CASRAGTSRYNEQFF. The CDR3 coding sequence is TGTGCCAGCAGAGCCGGGACTAGCAGATACAATGAGCAGTTCTTC. The V gene is TRBV28, the J gene TRBJ2-1; 9 bases agree with TRBD2. Germline-derived CDR1 and CDR2 are MDHEN and SYDVKM. CDR3 size: 15 residues. Germline trimming cut 6 bases from V and 4 bases from J; bases unmatched to any gene: 7.

V and J are TRBV7-2 and TRBJ2-2; possibly TRBD2 for D (5 bases). V lost 4 bases, J lost 6 bases, and 12 bases lay in between. Germline CDR1 and CDR2: SGHTA and FQGNSA. This CDR3 has 14 amino acids. The CDR3 reads CASSSVGLAGELFF. CDR3 DNA sequence: TGTGCCAGCAGCTCCGTCGGACTGGCCGGGGAGCTGTTTTTT.

V and J are TRBV30 and TRBJ1-4, with TRBD1 matching 12 bases. V trimming: 0 bases; J trimming: 8 bases; junction bases outside the gene matches: 4. The CDR3 covers 15 residues. Germline loops: CDR1 GTSNPN, CDR2 SVGIG (reference sequence). The CDR3 loop is CAWSVQGQGAEKLFF. CDR3 sequence (DNA): TGTGCCTGGAGTGTACAGGGACAGGGGGCGGAAAAACTGTTTTTT.